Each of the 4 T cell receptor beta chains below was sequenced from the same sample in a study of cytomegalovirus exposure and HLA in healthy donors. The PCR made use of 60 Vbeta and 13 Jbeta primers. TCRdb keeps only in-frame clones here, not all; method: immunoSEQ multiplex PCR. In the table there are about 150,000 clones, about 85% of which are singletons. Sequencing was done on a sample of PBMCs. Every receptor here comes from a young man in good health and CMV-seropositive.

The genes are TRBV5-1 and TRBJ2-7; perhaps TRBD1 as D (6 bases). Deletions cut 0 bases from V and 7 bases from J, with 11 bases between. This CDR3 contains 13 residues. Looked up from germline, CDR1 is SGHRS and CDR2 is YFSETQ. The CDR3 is CASSLGGQQEQYF. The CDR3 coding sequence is TGCGCCAGCAGCTTGGGGGGGCAGCAAGAGCAGTACTTC.

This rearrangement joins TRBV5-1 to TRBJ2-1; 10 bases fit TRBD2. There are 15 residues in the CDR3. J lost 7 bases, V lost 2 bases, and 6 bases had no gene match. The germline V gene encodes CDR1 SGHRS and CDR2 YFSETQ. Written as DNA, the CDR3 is TGCGCCAGCAGCTTACGGGCTAGCGGGAGTAATGAGCAGTTCTTC. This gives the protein CASSLRASGSNEQFF.

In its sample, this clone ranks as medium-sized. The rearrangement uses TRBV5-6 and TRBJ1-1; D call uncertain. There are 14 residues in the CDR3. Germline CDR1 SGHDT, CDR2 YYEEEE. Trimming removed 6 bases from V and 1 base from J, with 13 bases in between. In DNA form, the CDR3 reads TGTGCCAGCAAACGGGAACAGTCGAACACTGAAGCTTTCTTT. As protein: CASKREQSNTEAFF.

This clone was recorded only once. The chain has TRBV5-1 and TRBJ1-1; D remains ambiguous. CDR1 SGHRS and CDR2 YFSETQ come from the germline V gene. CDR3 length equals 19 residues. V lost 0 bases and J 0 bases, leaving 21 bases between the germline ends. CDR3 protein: CASSLGAAGTSRMNTEAFF. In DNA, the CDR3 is TGCGCCAGCAGCTTGGGGGCAGCGGGAACGAGCCGGATGAACACTGAAGCTTTCTTT.